These T cell receptor beta chains were read from a single sample in a study of T-cell memory formation after mild COVID-19. Each CDR3 protein gets one entry after TCRdb re-called the 5' RACE reads with MiXCR. This table holds under 550,000 distinct CDR3 sequences, 18% found once. Sample: PBMCs or a T cell subset sorted from them (not recorded which). The receptors stem from a man in his late teens or twenties who had mild COVID-19 (a few samples of this study predate the infection). Cell type and time point are not known. Both conserved end residues are part of each CDR3. A D gene is named only where the DNA matches it firmly. Expanded clones get a size class; other rows say once, few or many, or leave the size out.

j_gene: TRBJ2-5; abundance: -; d_gene: -; v_gene: TRBV5-1; CDR3nt: TGCGCCAGCAGCTCTCTCCCACAGGCCGGCGAGACCCAGTACTTC; CDR3aa: CASSSLPQAGETQYF
j_gene: TRBJ1-2; abundance: -; d_gene: -; v_gene: TRBV28; CDR3nt: TGTGCCAGCCTCCCGGGTGGGTTCGAGAGCTATGGCTACACCTTC; CDR3aa: CASLPGGFESYGYTF
j_gene: TRBJ2-1; abundance: few; d_gene: TRBD1; v_gene: TRBV10-3; CDR3nt: TGTGCCATCAGTGAGGACAGGGGTGAAGTCTACAATGAGCAGTTCTTC; CDR3aa: CAISEDRGEVYNEQFF
j_gene: TRBJ2-7; abundance: few; d_gene: TRBD2; v_gene: TRBV15; CDR3nt: TGTGCCACCAGCAGAGAACGGAGTGGCGGGGGAACCTACGAGCAGTACTTC; CDR3aa: CATSRERSGGGTYEQYF
j_gene: TRBJ2-6; abundance: many; d_gene: -; v_gene: TRBV28; CDR3nt: TGTGCCAGCAGTTTACGGGGCTCTGGGGCCAACGTCCTGACTTTC; CDR3aa: CASSLRGSGANVLTF
j_gene: TRBJ1-2; abundance: -; d_gene: -; v_gene: TRBV7-3; CDR3nt: TGTGCCAGCAGCTTACGGGGGGGGAGGAGCTATGGCTACACCTTC; CDR3aa: CASSLRGGRSYGYTF
j_gene: TRBJ2-1; abundance: few; d_gene: -; v_gene: TRBV28; CDR3nt: TGTGCCAGCAGGAGTAACAATGAGCAGTTCTTC; CDR3aa: CASRSNNEQFF
j_gene: TRBJ2-5; abundance: -; d_gene: TRBD2; v_gene: TRBV2; CDR3nt: TGTGCCAGCAGTGCCCAGGGAGCGGGGGGAGAGGAGACCCAGTACTTC; CDR3aa: CASSAQGAGGEETQYF
j_gene: TRBJ1-6; abundance: few; d_gene: -; v_gene: TRBV5-1; CDR3nt: TGCGCCAGCACGGTAAACAGCCTACCTTCACCCCTCCACTTT; CDR3aa: CASTVNSLPSPLHF
j_gene: TRBJ2-1; abundance: once; d_gene: TRBD1; v_gene: TRBV7-3; CDR3nt: TGTGCCAGCAGCTTCAGGGACAGGGGCCACAATGAGCAGTTCTTC; CDR3aa: CASSFRDRGHNEQFF
j_gene: TRBJ2-3; abundance: -; d_gene: TRBD2; v_gene: TRBV12-3/TRBV12-4; CDR3nt: TGTGCCAGCAGTCCCTACACTAGCGGGGGCCGTGATACGCAGTATTTT; CDR3aa: CASSPYTSGGRDTQYF
j_gene: TRBJ2-7; abundance: many; d_gene: -; v_gene: TRBV2; CDR3nt: TGTGCCAGCAGTTGGACGGACGAGCAGTACTTC; CDR3aa: CASSWTDEQYF
j_gene: TRBJ2-1; abundance: few; d_gene: -; v_gene: TRBV20-1; CDR3nt: TGCAGTGCCGCCCCCACAGGGAAATTTACCTACAATGAGCAGTTCTTC; CDR3aa: CSAAPTGKFTYNEQFF
j_gene: TRBJ2-1; abundance: -; d_gene: TRBD2; v_gene: TRBV6-2/TRBV6-3; CDR3nt: TGTGCCAGCAGTTACTCTAGCGGGGGGGCCTCTTACAATGAGCAGTTCTTC; CDR3aa: CASSYSSGGASYNEQFF
j_gene: TRBJ2-3; abundance: many; d_gene: -; v_gene: TRBV4-3; CDR3nt: TGCGCCAGCAGCCAAGGCCGGACAATTAGCACAGATACGCAGTATTTT; CDR3aa: CASSQGRTISTDTQYF
j_gene: TRBJ2-1; abundance: few; d_gene: -; v_gene: TRBV5-1; CDR3nt: TGCGCCAGCAGTACCTCCGGTGGGGGGAAGGAGAATGAGCAGTTCTTC; CDR3aa: CASSTSGGGKENEQFF
j_gene: TRBJ2-2; abundance: -; d_gene: -; v_gene: TRBV5-1; CDR3nt: TGCGCCAGCAGCTTGGTTCTGGGCTCAACCGGGGAGCTGTTTTTT; CDR3aa: CASSLVLGSTGELFF
j_gene: TRBJ2-2; abundance: few; d_gene: TRBD1; v_gene: TRBV3-1; CDR3nt: TGTGCCAGCAGCCAAGAAGAGACAGGGCGCATCGGGGAGCTGTTTTTT; CDR3aa: CASSQEETGRIGELFF
j_gene: TRBJ2-1; abundance: few; d_gene: -; v_gene: TRBV29-1; CDR3nt: TGCAGCGTTCGGGGGCGTCTCTACAATGAGCAGTTCTTC; CDR3aa: CSVRGRLYNEQFF
j_gene: TRBJ1-5; abundance: -; d_gene: TRBD1; v_gene: TRBV20-1; CDR3nt: TGCAGTGCTATCCTCCCCGGAGGGACAGGGGGACAGCCCCAGCATTTT; CDR3aa: CSAILPGGTGGQPQHF
j_gene: TRBJ1-5; abundance: few; d_gene: -; v_gene: TRBV6-4; CDR3nt: TGTGCCAGCAGTACCGACAGGTCCGGGATATCCCTCAATCAGCCCCAGCATTTT; CDR3aa: CASSTDRSGISLNQPQHF
j_gene: TRBJ2-3; abundance: few; d_gene: -; v_gene: TRBV4-1; CDR3nt: TGCGCCAGCAGCCAGGGGGCGCGGACAGATACGCAGTATTTT; CDR3aa: CASSQGARTDTQYF
j_gene: TRBJ2-3; abundance: -; d_gene: -; v_gene: TRBV5-1; CDR3nt: TGCGCCAGCAGCCAACGACACAGCGGAGATACGCAGTATTTT; CDR3aa: CASSQRHSGDTQYF
j_gene: TRBJ1-1; abundance: few; d_gene: TRBD1; v_gene: TRBV12-5; CDR3nt: TGTGCTAGTGGTCAAAACGGACAGGGGTCGGCTGAAGCTTTCTTT; CDR3aa: CASGQNGQGSAEAFF
j_gene: TRBJ2-2; abundance: few; d_gene: -; v_gene: TRBV6-6; CDR3nt: TGTGCCAGCAGTTACGGGCGGGACCCCTCCGGGGAGCTGTTTTTT; CDR3aa: CASSYGRDPSGELFF
j_gene: TRBJ1-6; abundance: -; d_gene: TRBD1; v_gene: TRBV5-1; CDR3nt: TGCGCCAGCAGCTTGGAAGCAGGGGGCGCAACCTCACCCCTCCACTTT; CDR3aa: CASSLEAGGATSPLHF
j_gene: TRBJ1-5; abundance: few; d_gene: TRBD1; v_gene: TRBV5-1; CDR3nt: TGCGCCAGCAGGGCCCGACAGGGGGTTAGGGATCAGCCCCAGCATTTT; CDR3aa: CASRARQGVRDQPQHF
j_gene: TRBJ2-3; abundance: many; d_gene: TRBD2; v_gene: TRBV20-1; CDR3nt: TGCAGTGGAAGCGGGGGGGCTGGCACAGATACGCAGTATTTT; CDR3aa: CSGSGGAGTDTQYF